The 21 T cell receptor beta chains in this list originate from one sample, sequenced in a study of OX40 agonist ivuxolimab in advanced cancers. Generated by immunoSEQ multiplex PCR, the TCRdb table keeps only in-frame clones and is missing some. There are tens of thousands of clones in the sample; roughly 91% occur only once, and approximately 0.47% lies in the top ten. The input for sequencing was CD4+ or CD8+ T cells sorted from blood, taken in a trial of the OX40 agonist ivuxolimab. The source is an adult with an advanced solid tumor such as melanoma, head and neck, liver or kidney cancer.

CDR3 DNA: TGTGCCAGCAGCTTAACGCGGGGGTTCGGTGCTGACTACATGAACACCGGGGAGCTGTTTTTT. Its protein is CASSLTRGFGADYMNTGELFF. The rearrangement uses TRBV7-3 and TRBJ2-2; 7 positions match TRBD2. V lost 0 bases to trimming and J lost 1 base; unmatched junction nucleotides: 17. This CDR3 region has 21 residues. The germline gives CDR1 SGHTA, CDR2 FQGTGA. The full variable domain, in which reference TRBV7-3 and TRBJ2-2 provide the parts outside the CDR3, is GAGVSQTPSNKVTEKGKYVELRCDPISGHTALYWYRQSLGQGPEFLIYFQGTGAADDSGLPNDRFFAVRPEGSVSTLKIQRTERGDSAVYLCASSLTRGFGADYMNTGELFFGEGSRLTVL.

The chain uses TRBV19 and TRBJ2-5; the match to TRBD1 covers 11 bases. The V gene end was trimmed by 5 bases and the J gene end by 4 bases; junction bases not matched to a gene: 3. The CDR3 has 14 amino acids. The germline V gene has CDR1 LNHDA and CDR2 SQIVND (reference sequence). Written as DNA, the CDR3 is TGTGCCAGTAGTCCCGGGACAGGGGGAGAGACCCAGTACTTC. Its protein product is CASSPGTGGETQYF.

The genes are TRBV7-9 and TRBJ1-6; D is unresolved. Looked up from germline, CDR1 is SEHNR and CDR2 is FQNEAQ (reference sequence). The CDR3 consists of 12 residues. The V gene lost 7 bases and the J gene lost 8 bases, with 9 bases spanning the gap. The CDR3 here is CASTRGDSPLHF. CDR3 sequence (DNA): TGTGCCAGCACCCGGGGAGATTCACCCCTCCACTTT.

This sequence joins TRBV6-5 and TRBJ1-3; TRBD1 aligns across 7 bases. The CDR3 has 16 amino acids. J lost 4 bases, V lost 2 bases, and 8 bases had no gene match. Germline V gene lookup returns CDR1 MNHEY and CDR2 SVGAGI. The CDR3 sequence: CASSYGATGLGNTIYF. The CDR3 nucleotides read TGTGCCAGCAGTTACGGTGCGACAGGGCTGGGAAACACCATATATTTT.

J is TRBJ2-1 and V is TRBV27; D not resolved. V dropped 6 bases and J dropped 8 bases, with 14 bases sitting between them. From germline, CDR1 is MNHEY and CDR2 SMNVEV (reference sequence). This CDR3 spans 13 amino acids. CDR3 coding DNA: TGTGCCAGCAGACTCGTGTCGGGCCATGAGCAGTTCTTC. Translating it yields CASRLVSGHEQFF.

V usage is TRBV11-2 and J usage is TRBJ2-3; the D is unclear. The V gene's germline CDR1 is SGHAT and CDR2 FQNNGV. Trimming removed 3 bases from V and 3 bases from J, with 13 bases in between. CDR3 length equals 15 residues. The CDR3 sequence is CASSLERLETDTQYF. The CDR3 nucleotides are TGTGCCAGCAGCTTGGAACGGCTAGAAACAGATACGCAGTATTTT. The variable domain in full, with the rest retrieved from reference TRBV11-2 and TRBJ2-3, is EAGVAQSPRYKIIEKRQSVAFWCNPISGHATLYWYQQILGQGPKLLIQFQNNGVVDDSQLPKDRFSAERLKGVDSTLKIQPAKLEDSAVYLCASSLERLETDTQYFGPGTRLTVL.

The gene calls are TRBV4-2 and TRBJ2-2, with D tentatively TRBD1 or TRBD2 (5 bases each). The CDR3 length is 18 residues. V was pared by 4 bases and J by 1 base, with 19 bases between. Germline V gives CDR1 LGHNA, CDR2 YNFKEQ. The CDR3 loop reads CASSRESTGTLNTGELFF. The CDR3 DNA follows: TGTGCCAGCAGCCGGGAAAGCACCGGGACGCTGAACACCGGGGAGCTGTTTTTT.

The V and J genes are TRBV28 and TRBJ2-2; D remains unclear. Germline CDR1 reads MDHEN; CDR2 reads SYDVKM. V dropped 7 bases and J dropped 0 bases, with 12 bases sitting between them. The CDR3 length is 15 residues. CDR3 coding DNA: TGTGCCAGCATCCCCCTCCGCGCGAACACCGGGGAGCTGTTTTTT. As protein: CASIPLRANTGELFF.

This chain connects TRBV7-3 to TRBJ2-2; 12 positions match TRBD2. CDR3 length equals 18 residues. With V trimmed by 5 bases and J by 0 bases, 7 bases remained unmatched. Germline CDR1 reads SGHTA; CDR2 reads FQGTGA. The CDR3 spells CASSTSSGGAANTGELFF. The CDR3 region has the DNA TGTGCCAGCAGCACCTCTAGCGGGGGGGCAGCGAACACCGGGGAGCTGTTTTTT.

The rearrangement uses TRBV18 and TRBJ1-5, with 11 bases matching TRBD1. The CDR3 totals 15 residues. Germline CDR1 reads KGHSH; CDR2 reads LQKENI. V was clipped by 6 bases and J by 5 bases; unmatched bases: 6. CDR3 region: CASSLGQGADQPQHF. CDR3 coding DNA: TGTGCCAGCTCTCTAGGACAGGGGGCCGATCAGCCCCAGCATTTT.

This rearrangement joins TRBV15 to TRBJ2-5; TRBD2 agrees at 10 bases. J gave up 0 bases and V 5 bases, and 9 bases lay outside the gene matches. The CDR3 spans 17 residues. The germline V gene has CDR1 LNHNV and CDR2 YYDKDF (reference sequence). The CDR3 here is CATSGITSGEYQETQYF. DNA of the CDR3: TGTGCCACCAGCGGAATAACTAGCGGGGAGTACCAAGAGACCCAGTACTTC.

V is TRBV27 and J is TRBJ1-1, with D perhaps matching TRBD1 (5 bases). Germline lookup yields CDR1 MNHEY and CDR2 SMNVEV (reference sequence). CDR3 length: 13 amino acids. V lost 6 bases, J lost 4 bases, and 12 bases lay in between. The CDR3 nucleotides are TGTGCCAGCAGCCGCCCGGGGGTCACTGAAGCTTTCTTT. It is translated as CASSRPGVTEAFF.

The CDR3 bases are TGTGCCAGCAGCCAAGTGGCCGGGAGGACTGAAGCTTTCTTT. This translates into CASSQVAGRTEAFF. The chain has TRBV14 and TRBJ1-1, with D uncertain. The CDR3 consists of 14 residues. V lost 1 base to trimming and J lost 5 bases, with 11 bases between them. The germline V gene has CDR1 SGHDN and CDR2 FVKESK.

The V call is TRBV5-1, the J call TRBJ2-1; perhaps TRBD2 as D (6 bases). Germline values: CDR1 SGHRS, CDR2 YFSETQ. This CDR3 has 15 amino acids. Between the trimmed V and J ends, which lost 0 bases and 4 bases, there was a span of 11 bases. The CDR3 spells CASSLAGGEYNEQFF. CDR3 DNA: TGCGCCAGCAGCTTGGCCGGCGGGGAATACAATGAGCAGTTCTTC.

The chain has TRBV5-1 and TRBJ2-7, with a weak D call TRBD1 (6 bases). This CDR3 region has 14 residues. Germline CDR1 SGHRS, CDR2 YFSETQ. V gave up 6 bases and J gave up 1 base, with 14 bases separating them. The CDR3 bases are TGCGCCAGCACCCCCTGGGGGCAGTCCTACGAGCAGTACTTC. This codes for CASTPWGQSYEQYF.

The rearrangement uses TRBV2 and TRBJ1-1; the D is unclear. CDR3 length: 14 residues. The V and J ends lost 2 bases and 1 base respectively, with 8 bases between them. The germline gives CDR1 SNHLY, CDR2 FYNNEI. CDR3 nucleotides: TGTGCCAGCAGTGAAAAAGAGGGGAACACTGAAGCTTTCTTT. Residues: CASSEKEGNTEAFF.

The chain links TRBV9 to TRBJ2-7, with D tentatively TRBD2 (6 bases). Germline V gene data show CDR1 as SGDLS and CDR2 as YYNGEE. The ends were cut back, 3 bases at V and 2 bases at J, with 15 bases in the middle. CDR3 size: 15 residues. The CDR3 bases are TGTGCCAGCAGCGCGTGGAGGGGTCGGACCTACGAGCAGTACTTC. Translated: CASSAWRGRTYEQYF.

As regards this clone: Because the CDR3 is missing its conserved closing phenylalanine or tryptophan, this is likely a read error. This chain uses TRBV14 with TRBJ1-6; the D gene is possibly TRBD1 (5 bases). The length of the CDR3 is 15 residues. The germline V gene encodes CDR1 SGHDN and CDR2 FVKESK. V was clipped by 0 bases and J by 7 bases, with 10 bases between them. CDR3 coding DNA: TGTGCCAGCAGCCAAGATATGACAGTAAATTCACCCCTCCACCTT. Protein: CASSQDMTVNSPLHL.

In the case of this clone: Other nucleotide sequences in the sample specify the same CDR3. V and J are TRBV29-1 and TRBJ1-1; TRBD1 matches at 7 bases. V gave up 6 bases and J gave up 0 bases; unmatched junction bases: 1. CDR1 is SQVTM and CDR2 is ANQGSEA in the germline V gene. This CDR3 contains 12 residues. CDR3 bases: TGCAGCGTGGGACAGATGAACACTGAAGCTTTCTTT. Translated: CSVGQMNTEAFF.

The CDR3 bases are TGTGCCAGCAGCCCAGACTGGGGGGAGCGTCAGCCCCAGCATTTT. It yields the protein CASSPDWGERQPQHF. The chain combines TRBV6-5 with TRBJ1-5; the D gene is possibly TRBD1 (5 bases). The germline gives CDR1 MNHEY, CDR2 SVGAGI. This CDR3 is built from 15 residues. Trimming shortened V by 6 bases and J by 6 bases, and 18 bases separated the two germline ends.

The V call is TRBV7-8, the J call TRBJ2-3, with TRBD1 identical over 11 bases. Germline V gives CDR1 SGHVS, CDR2 FQNEAQ. J lost 5 bases, V lost 4 bases, and 11 bases had no gene match. This CDR3 is 17 amino acids long. CDR3 protein: CASSSKRPGQGGDTQYF. The CDR3 nucleotides read TGTGCCAGCAGCTCTAAACGGCCGGGACAGGGGGGAGATACGCAGTATTTT. The whole variable domain, filled in from reference TRBV7-8 and TRBJ2-3, reads GAGVSQSPRYKVAKRGQDVALRCDPISGHVSLFWYQQALGQGPEFLTYFQNEAQLDKSGLPSDRFFAERPEGSVSTLKIQRTQQEDSAVYLCASSSKRPGQGGDTQYFGPGTRLTVL.